The 23 T cell receptor beta chains presented below share a single source sample, sequenced in a study of blood T cells in healthy people across ages. The authors ran a second PCR of about 6 to 11 cycles using a sample-barcoded 5' primer and a J-beta primer mix. Using its own MiXCR run on the 5' RACE reads, TCRdb lists one record per CDR3 protein. Of around 1.5 million distinct CDR3 sequences in the sample, around 59% were seen once. Sequencing was carried out using blood. Every receptor here comes from a man between 18 and 35 years old in good health.

The gene calls are TRBV7-2 and TRBJ1-5; 9 nucleotides line up with TRBD1. The CDR3 runs 15 residues. V gave up 5 bases and J gave up 4 bases; unmatched junction bases: 6. CDR1 and CDR2 from the germline V gene are SGHTA and FQGNSA. The CDR3, as DNA: TGTGCCAGCAGCCCCGGACAGGGGCCGAATCAGCCCCAGCATTTT. This translates into CASSPGQGPNQPQHF.

The chain is built from TRBV29-1 and TRBJ2-5, with D unresolved. The end of the DNA fits TRBJ2-7 better, so the J call may be wrong. This CDR3 spans 13 amino acids. Germline-derived CDR1 and CDR2 are SQVTM and ANQGSEA. The CDR3 is CSVVGPHSGEQYF. In DNA form, the CDR3 reads TGCAGCGTCGTGGGTCCCCATTCGGGCGAGCAGTACTTC.

This chain connects TRBV27 to TRBJ1-6; no definite D call. This CDR3 comprises 14 residues. The germline CDR1 and CDR2 sequences are MNHEY and SMNVEV (reference sequence). Deletions cut 5 bases from V and 14 bases from J, with 19 bases between. In DNA form, the CDR3 reads TGTGCCAGCAGTAACCACCTGGGGATAGTATCCCTCCACTTT. This codes for CASSNHLGIVSLHF.

V and J are TRBV5-6 and TRBJ2-3, with TRBD1 matching 9 bases. Germline CDR1 is SGHDT and CDR2 is YYEEEE. J gave up 3 bases and V 6 bases, and 8 bases lay outside the gene matches. The CDR3 is made up of 15 amino acids. CDR3 in amino acids: CASTRGTGRTDTQYF. The CDR3, as DNA: TGTGCCAGCACCCGAGGGACAGGGAGGACAGATACGCAGTATTTT.

V gene TRBV4-3 combines with J gene TRBJ2-7; D is unresolved. The germline V gene has CDR1 LGHNA and CDR2 YSLEER. Trimming took 0 bases from V and 4 from J, leaving 13 bases between them. The CDR3 extends over 15 amino acids. CDR3 sequence (DNA): TGCGCCAGCAGCCAAGATTGGCAGGAGACTTACGAGCAGTACTTC. Amino acids: CASSQDWQETYEQYF.

V gene TRBV6-6 combines with J gene TRBJ1-1, with 7 bases aligning to TRBD1. Germline V gives CDR1 MNHNY, CDR2 SVGAGI (reference sequence). This CDR3 has 15 residues. V lost 4 bases to trimming and J lost 1 base; unmatched junction nucleotides: 6. The CDR3 region has the DNA TGTGCCAGCAGTTTCCCCGGACAGGCGAACACTGAAGCTTTCTTT. It yields the protein CASSFPGQANTEAFF.

The chain combines TRBV6-2 or TRBV6-3 with TRBJ2-7; D gene ambiguous. Germline lookup yields CDR1 MNHEY and CDR2 SVGEGT. The germline V and J ends were trimmed by 5 bases and 4 bases, with 15 bases remaining between them. This CDR3 is 14 amino acids long. The CDR3 is CASSNHLNLYEQYF. In DNA form, the CDR3 reads TGTGCCAGCAGTAACCACCTTAACTTGTACGAGCAGTACTTC.

The chain recombines TRBV27 with TRBJ2-7; 9 bases map to TRBD2. From germline, CDR1 is MNHEY and CDR2 SMNVEV (reference sequence). The V gene end was trimmed by 3 bases and the J gene end by 7 bases; junction bases not matched to a gene: 10. The CDR3 spans 15 residues. In DNA, the CDR3 is TGTGCCAGCAGTTTTAGCCTAGCGGGAATGAATGAGCAGTACTTC. Its protein product is CASSFSLAGMNEQYF.

The chain joins TRBV7-8 to TRBJ2-4; a possible D gene is TRBD2 (6 bases). Judging by the DNA end, TRBJ2-7 fits better; the J call may be wrong. CDR1 and CDR2 from the germline V gene are SGHVS and FQNEAQ. This CDR3 contains 14 residues. The CDR3 spells CASSLATGGNEQYF. CDR3 in DNA: TGTGCCAGCAGCTTAGCCACCGGCGGGAACGAGCAGTACTTC.

The gene calls are TRBV6-5 and TRBJ1-6, with a tentative D call TRBD1 (5 bases). This CDR3 is built from 17 residues. Trimming removed 2 bases from V and 4 bases from J, with 15 bases in between. Germline CDR1 is MNHEY and CDR2 is SVGAGI. CDR3 in amino acids: CASSYGLGVGYNSPLHF. The CDR3 DNA follows: TGTGCCAGCAGTTACGGGTTGGGGGTGGGGTATAATTCACCCCTCCACTTT.

This sequence joins TRBV6-5 and TRBJ2-7, with 12 bases identical to TRBD2. After removal of 5 bases from V and 5 bases from J, the junction contained 7 bases not matched to a gene. Germline CDR1 and CDR2: MNHEY and SVGAGI. This CDR3 is built from 15 residues. Written as DNA, the CDR3 is TGTGCCAGCAGTCAACTAGCGGGAGGCCGCCACGAGCAGTACTTC. Translated, it gives CASSQLAGGRHEQYF.

The gene calls are TRBV12-3 or TRBV12-4 and TRBJ1-2; the match to TRBD1 covers 7 bases. Germline trimming cut 2 bases from V and 0 bases from J; bases unmatched to any gene: 6. CDR3 length: 16 residues. DNA for the CDR3: TGTGCCAGCAGTTTAACAGGGGCAGGAACTAACTATGGCTACACCTTC. Translated: CASSLTGAGTNYGYTF.

The chain has TRBV4-1 and TRBJ2-2; D uncertain. The germline V and J ends were trimmed by 0 bases and 2 bases, with 10 bases remaining between them. From germline, CDR1 is MGHRA and CDR2 YSYEKL. This CDR3 spans 16 amino acids. CDR3 sequence reads: CASSQDLPRNTGELFF. In DNA form, the CDR3 reads TGCGCCAGCAGCCAAGATCTCCCCAGAAACACCGGGGAGCTGTTTTTT.

The chain recombines TRBV15 with TRBJ2-3; a possible D gene is TRBD1 (5 bases). The CDR3 spans 14 residues. V was pared by 8 bases and J by 4 bases, with 16 bases between. Germline CDR1 is LNHNV and CDR2 is YYDKDF (reference sequence). For the CDR3, the DNA is TGTGCCACCGGACAAGACAGTCCGGCAGATACGCAGTATTTT. Protein sequence: CATGQDSPADTQYF.

The chain combines TRBV6-5 with TRBJ1-2, with a tentative D call TRBD1 (5 bases). This CDR3 is built from 13 residues. V lost 8 bases, J lost 0 bases, and 10 bases lay in between. CDR1 and CDR2 from the germline V gene are MNHEY and SVGAGI. This CDR3 reads CASHSTANYGYTF. Here the CDR3 DNA reads TGTGCCAGCCATTCGACAGCTAACTATGGCTACACCTTC.

The chain recombines TRBV25-1 with TRBJ2-5; 12 positions agree with TRBD2. In germline, CDR1 is MGHDK, CDR2 SYGVNS. The CDR3 is made up of 18 amino acids. Trimming removed 5 bases from V and 1 base from J; junction bases left unmatched: 11. The CDR3 region is CASSPGRLAGVRQETQYF. As DNA, the CDR3 is TGTGCCAGCAGTCCCGGGAGACTAGCGGGGGTCCGCCAAGAGACCCAGTACTTC.

The chain couples TRBV6-6 to TRBJ2-3, with D uncertain. Trimming left V 7 bases short and J 6 bases short, with 14 bases between. This CDR3 spans 13 amino acids. Germline V gene sequence: CDR1 MNHNY, CDR2 SVGAGI (reference sequence). CDR3 nucleotides: TGTGCCAGCACCTCACACGATCGGGATACGCAGTATTTT. Encoded protein: CASTSHDRDTQYF.

This rearrangement joins TRBV18 to TRBJ2-1, with D possibly called TRBD1 or TRBD2 (5 bases each). Germline CDR1 KGHSH, CDR2 LQKENI. CDR3 length: 17 amino acids. V lost 2 bases and J 5 bases, leaving 19 bases between the germline ends. The CDR3 coding sequence is TGTGCCAGCTCACCAAGGCCCGTAGGGGAGTACCACAATGAGCAGTTCTTC. As protein: CASSPRPVGEYHNEQFF.

This chain uses TRBV12-3 or TRBV12-4 with TRBJ2-1; the D call may be TRBD1 or TRBD2 (5 bases each). The CDR3 is made up of 12 amino acids. V dropped 6 bases and J dropped 8 bases, with 11 bases sitting between them. CDR3 DNA sequence: TGTGCCAGCAGCCCTCGGGGCCATGAGCAGTTCTTC. Translated, it gives CASSPRGHEQFF.

The chain combines TRBV7-9 with TRBJ1-4, with a tentative D call TRBD1 (6 bases). Trimming removed 9 bases at V and 5 bases at J, with 10 bases between. This CDR3 is built from 12 residues. Germline values: CDR1 SEHNR, CDR2 FQNEAQ (reference sequence). DNA for the CDR3: TGTGCCAGTAACAGGGAGAATGAAAAACTGTTTTTT. Its protein is CASNRENEKLFF.

CDR3 in amino acids: CASSETSNEQFF. The CDR3 bases are TGTGCCAGCAGTGAAACTAGCAATGAGCAGTTCTTC. The chain combines TRBV2 with TRBJ2-1; a possible D gene is TRBD2 (5 bases). The CDR3 has 12 residues. CDR1 is SNHLY, CDR2 FYNNEI, per germline. Deletions cut 2 bases from V and 6 bases from J, with 5 bases between.

This rearrangement joins TRBV15 to TRBJ2-1; 8 nucleotides agree with TRBD2. CDR1 and CDR2 (germline): LNHNV, YYDKDF (reference sequence). V shed 0 bases and J 6 bases; nucleotides not matched to a gene: 1. This CDR3 has 14 amino acids. CDR3 protein: CATSREGTSNEQFF. DNA of the CDR3: TGTGCCACCAGCAGAGAAGGGACTAGCAATGAGCAGTTCTTC.

V gene TRBV7-2 combines with J gene TRBJ2-7; D is undetermined. The CDR3 sequence is 13 residues long. V was trimmed by 1 base and J by 7 bases, leaving 11 bases between them. Germline V CDR1 and CDR2: SGHTA, FQGNSA. Here the CDR3 reads CASSLGIYNEQYF. CDR3 in DNA: TGTGCCAGCAGCTTAGGGATCTACAATGAGCAGTACTTC.